The 17 T cell receptor beta chains listed next were all sequenced from one sample in a study of beta chain features in type 1 diabetes. Overall study findings and caveats: Type 1 diabetes patients had TCRB CDR3s that were shorter (moderately but significantly so) in all four CD4+ subsets.

The sequenced template was cDNA made from the entire isolated RNA. Some clones are missing from TCRdb's copy, which holds only in-frame ones; the method was immunoSEQ multiplex PCR. The sample has about 160,000 clones, 6.5% to 10% seen once. No antigens are known for them. The sequencing sample was made of central memory CD4+ T cells from blood. The receptors stem from a woman between 18 and 29 years old with type 1 diabetes.

The CDR3 spells CASSQGPSNYGYTF. The CDR3 bases are TGCGCCAGCAGCCAAGGTCCGTCTAACTATGGCTACACCTTC. The chain employs TRBV4-3 and TRBJ1-2, with D uncertain. The germline gives CDR1 LGHNA, CDR2 YSLEER. Deletions cut 1 base from V and 0 bases from J, with 6 bases between. The length of the CDR3 is 14 residues.

There are a few counts of this clone. The J gene is TRBJ2-1, the V gene TRBV5-1, with D perhaps TRBD2 (6 bases). The CDR3 length is 14 residues. Germline V CDR1 and CDR2: SGHRS, YFSETQ. The V and J ends lost 0 bases and 7 bases respectively, with 11 bases between them. The CDR3 DNA reads as TGCGCCAGCAGCTTGGGACTAGAAATGAATGAGCAGTTCTTC. Its translation is CASSLGLEMNEQFF.

V and J are TRBV5-5 and TRBJ1-1; D might be TRBD1 (6 bases). Germline V gene sequence: CDR1 SGHKS, CDR2 YYEKEE (reference sequence). There are 14 residues in the CDR3. V lost 4 bases and J lost 1, with 11 bases in between. The CDR3 protein is CASSMRTANTEAFF. CDR3 sequence (DNA): TGTGCCAGCAGCATGAGGACAGCGAACACTGAAGCTTTCTTT.

The rearrangement joins TRBV7-2 to TRBJ2-7; D ambiguous. Germline V lookup: CDR1 SGHTA, CDR2 FQGNSA. V lost 5 bases, J lost 0 bases, and 5 bases lay in between. There are 12 residues in the CDR3. The CDR3 coding sequence is TGTGCCAGCAGCGCGAGCTCCTACGAGCAGTACTTC. Its protein product is CASSASSYEQYF.

This clone was detected a few times. J is TRBJ2-3 and V is TRBV29-1; TRBD2 matches 7 bases. The germline gives CDR1 SQVTM, CDR2 ANQGSEA. The CDR3 covers 15 residues. V lost 4 bases and J lost 0; bases outside the gene matches: 7. The CDR3 sequence is CSVASQGLSTDTQYF. In nucleotides, the CDR3 is TGCAGCGTTGCTTCTCAGGGACTAAGCACAGATACGCAGTATTTT.

The chain couples TRBV7-2 to TRBJ2-5; 9 bases align to TRBD1. The CDR3 contains 14 residues. V gave up 5 bases and J gave up 2 bases; unmatched junction bases: 3. From germline, CDR1 is SGHTA and CDR2 FQGNSA. CDR3 nucleotide sequence: TGTGCCAGCAGCCCCGGGACAGGGCAAGAGACCCAGTACTTC. This encodes CASSPGTGQETQYF.

The table lists this clone with a few counts. V gene TRBV7-2 combines with J gene TRBJ2-3, with D unresolved. Looked up from germline, CDR1 is SGHTA and CDR2 is FQGNSA. The V end was cut by 1 base, the J end by 4 bases, with 12 bases between. There are 15 residues in the CDR3. CDR3 in amino acids: CASSLDPFRADTQYF. DNA for the CDR3: TGTGCCAGCAGCTTAGACCCCTTCCGGGCAGATACGCAGTATTTT.

This chain links TRBV28 with TRBJ2-7; TRBD1 matches at 10 bases. V gave up 5 bases and J gave up 2 bases; unmatched junction bases: 6. Germline CDR1 MDHEN, CDR2 SYDVKM. The CDR3 has 15 residues. This chain's CDR3 is CASSDPGTGAYEQYF. The CDR3 DNA reads TGTGCCAGCAGTGATCCCGGGACAGGGGCCTACGAGCAGTACTTC.

The chain is built from TRBV7-2 and TRBJ2-7; possibly TRBD2 for D (6 bases). The CDR3 length is 14 residues. V lost 4 bases to trimming and J lost 2 bases, with 12 bases between them. The germline V gene has CDR1 SGHTA and CDR2 FQGNSA. CDR3: CASSSGTGTYEQYF. The CDR3 DNA sequence: TGTGCCAGCAGCTCGGGGACTGGTACCTACGAGCAGTACTTC.

The chain carries TRBV6-5 and TRBJ2-1, with TRBD2 matching 13 bases. Trimming removed 6 bases from V and 8 bases from J; junction bases left unmatched: 7. CDR3 size: 15 residues. CDR1 and CDR2 (germline): MNHEY, SVGAGI. The CDR3 DNA is TGTGCCAGCAGACGCGGGACTAGCGGGAAACATGAGCAGTTCTTC. It is translated as CASRRGTSGKHEQFF.

Only a few counts were recorded for this clone. This chain connects TRBV4-3 to TRBJ1-2; a weak D match, TRBD1 (5 bases). The CDR3 has 13 residues. The V and J ends lost 1 base and 6 bases respectively, with 9 bases between them. Germline lookup yields CDR1 LGHNA and CDR2 YSLEER. CDR3 loop: CASSQGRTNGYTF. DNA of the CDR3: TGCGCCAGCAGCCAAGGGCGGACAAATGGCTACACCTTC.

This clone was seen a few times. The chain links TRBV28 to TRBJ2-1, with TRBD1 as a possible D gene (6 bases). Germline V lookup: CDR1 MDHEN, CDR2 SYDVKM. The CDR3 contains 11 residues. Trimming removed 8 bases at V and 6 bases at J, with 8 bases between. CDR3 sequence (DNA): TGTGCCAGCTCAGGGGCCAATGAGCAGTTCTTC. It yields the protein CASSGANEQFF.

This clone was observed many times. The chain links TRBV19 to TRBJ2-4; TRBD1 matches at 7 bases. With V trimmed by 4 bases and J by 6 bases, 6 bases remained unmatched. CDR3 size: 14 residues. Germline lookup yields CDR1 LNHDA and CDR2 SQIVND (reference sequence). CDR3 sequence: CASSNPGQTNIQYF. CDR3 DNA sequence: TGTGCCAGTAGTAACCCGGGACAGACAAACATTCAGTACTTC.

A few counts support this clone. This chain joins TRBV19 and TRBJ2-7; 10 nucleotides align to TRBD2. In germline, CDR1 is LNHDA, CDR2 SQIVND (reference sequence). CDR3 length: 13 residues. Trimming at V came to 5 bases and at J to 3 bases, leaving 1 base not matched to a gene. CDR3 coding DNA: TGTGCCAGTAGTTCTAGCGGGGGCTACGAGCAGTACTTC. This codes for CASSSSGGYEQYF.

This chain joins TRBV30 and TRBJ1-4, with D perhaps matching TRBD1 (6 bases). V was clipped by 2 bases and J by 8 bases, with 12 bases between them. Germline CDR1 GTSNPN, CDR2 SVGIG (reference sequence). The CDR3 is 13 amino acids. DNA of the CDR3: TGTGCCTGGAGTCAGGGGATTGTAGAAAAACTGTTTTTT. Protein: CAWSQGIVEKLFF.

This clone has more than one count but fewer than ten. The CDR3 DNA follows: TGTGCCACCAGCAGTTTCAGGGGCCAAGGAGGCTACACCTTC. As protein: CATSSFRGQGGYTF. The genes are TRBV15 and TRBJ1-2, with a tentative D call TRBD1 (6 bases). The CDR3 spans 14 residues. CDR1 is LNHNV, CDR2 YYDKDF, per germline (reference sequence). V lost 3 bases, J lost 8 bases, and 16 bases lay in between. Full variable domain (rest looked up from reference TRBV15 and TRBJ1-2): DAMVIQNPRYQVTQFGKPVTLSCSQTLNHNVMYWYQQKSSQAPKLLFHYYDKDFNNEADTPDNFQSRRPNTSFCFLDIRSPGLGDTAMYLCATSSFRGQGGYTFGSGTRLTVV.

The chain carries TRBV11-2 and TRBJ2-5, with TRBD2 identical over 11 bases. The CDR3 has 15 residues. Germline CDR1 and CDR2: SGHAT and FQNNGV. J lost 4 bases, V lost 5 bases, and 6 bases had no gene match. As DNA, the CDR3 is TGTGCCAGCAGCCCCACTAGCGGGGGCCCAGAGACCCAGTACTTC. Amino acid sequence: CASSPTSGGPETQYF. Filled out from reference TRBV11-2 and TRBJ2-5, the complete variable domain reads EAGVAQSPRYKIIEKRQSVAFWCNPISGHATLYWYQQILGQGPKLLIQFQNNGVVDDSQLPKDRFSAERLKGVDSTLKIQPAKLEDSAVYLCASSPTSGGPETQYFGPGTRLLVL.